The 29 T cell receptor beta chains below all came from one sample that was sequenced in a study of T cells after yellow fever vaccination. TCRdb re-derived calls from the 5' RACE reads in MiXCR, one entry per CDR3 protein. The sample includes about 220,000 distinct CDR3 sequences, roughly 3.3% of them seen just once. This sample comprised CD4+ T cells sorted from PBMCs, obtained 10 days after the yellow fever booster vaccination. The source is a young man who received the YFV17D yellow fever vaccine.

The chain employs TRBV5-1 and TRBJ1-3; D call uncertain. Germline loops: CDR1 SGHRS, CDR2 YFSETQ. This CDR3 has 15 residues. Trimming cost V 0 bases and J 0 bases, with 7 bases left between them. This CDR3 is CASSLEAYSGNTIYF. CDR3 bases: TGCGCCAGCAGCTTGGAGGCTTACTCTGGAAACACCATATATTTT.

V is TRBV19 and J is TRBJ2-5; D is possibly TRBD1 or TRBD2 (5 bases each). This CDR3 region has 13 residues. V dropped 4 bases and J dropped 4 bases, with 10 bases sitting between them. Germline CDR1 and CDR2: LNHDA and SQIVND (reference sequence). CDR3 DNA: TGTGCCAGTAGTAGTGAGGGGAGAGAGACCCAGTACTTC. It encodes CASSSEGRETQYF.

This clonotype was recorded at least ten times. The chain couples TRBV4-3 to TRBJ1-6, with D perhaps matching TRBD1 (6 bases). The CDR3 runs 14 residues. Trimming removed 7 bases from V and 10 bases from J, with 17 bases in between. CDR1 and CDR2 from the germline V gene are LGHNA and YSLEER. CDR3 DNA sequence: TGCGCCAGCAAGGGAGACAGGTTTGAATCACCCCTCCACTTT. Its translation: CASKGDRFESPLHF.

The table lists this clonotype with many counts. CDR3 loop: CSAREVEETQYF. In DNA, the CDR3 is TGCAGTGCTAGAGAGGTTGAAGAGACCCAGTACTTC. The chain employs TRBV20-1 and TRBJ2-5; D ambiguous. This CDR3 is built from 12 residues. The V end was cut by 0 bases, the J end by 3 bases, with 5 bases between. CDR1 is DFQATT and CDR2 is SNEGSKA in the germline V gene (reference sequence).

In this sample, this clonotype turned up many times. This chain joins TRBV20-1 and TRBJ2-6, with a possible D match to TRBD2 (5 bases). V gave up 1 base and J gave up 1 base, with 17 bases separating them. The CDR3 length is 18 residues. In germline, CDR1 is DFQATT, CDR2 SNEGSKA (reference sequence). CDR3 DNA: TGCAGTGCTAGAGGTGGTGGGGAAAGAGGGTCTGGGGCCAACGTCCTGACTTTC. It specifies CSARGGGERGSGANVLTF.

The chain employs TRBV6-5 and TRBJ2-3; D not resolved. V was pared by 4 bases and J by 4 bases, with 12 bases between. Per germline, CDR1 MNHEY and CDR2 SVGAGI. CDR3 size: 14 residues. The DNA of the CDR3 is TGTGCCAGCAGTTTTCGGGTCCCTCCAGATACGCAGTATTTT. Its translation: CASSFRVPPDTQYF.

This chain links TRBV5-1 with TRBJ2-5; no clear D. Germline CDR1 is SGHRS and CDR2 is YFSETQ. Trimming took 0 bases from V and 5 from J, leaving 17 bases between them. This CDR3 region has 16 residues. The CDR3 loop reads CASSLEAFDLWETQYF. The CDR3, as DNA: TGCGCCAGCAGCTTGGAGGCATTCGATTTGTGGGAGACCCAGTACTTC.

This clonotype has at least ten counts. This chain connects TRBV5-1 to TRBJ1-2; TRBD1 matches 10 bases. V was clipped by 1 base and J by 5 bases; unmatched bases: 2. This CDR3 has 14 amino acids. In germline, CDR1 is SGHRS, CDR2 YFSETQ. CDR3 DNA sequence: TGCGCCAGCAGCTTGAGACAGGGGGCGTATGGCTACACCTTC. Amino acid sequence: CASSLRQGAYGYTF.

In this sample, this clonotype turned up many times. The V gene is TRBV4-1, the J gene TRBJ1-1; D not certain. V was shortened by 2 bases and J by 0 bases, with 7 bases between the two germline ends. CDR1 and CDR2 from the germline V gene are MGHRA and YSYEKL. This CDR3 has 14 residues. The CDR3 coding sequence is TGCGCCAGCAGCCAAAGGGCCCTGAACACTGAAGCTTTCTTT. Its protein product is CASSQRALNTEAFF.

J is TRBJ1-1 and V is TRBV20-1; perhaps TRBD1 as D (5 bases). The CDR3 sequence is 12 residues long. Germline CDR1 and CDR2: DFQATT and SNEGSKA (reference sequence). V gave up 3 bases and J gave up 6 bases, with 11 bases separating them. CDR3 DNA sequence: TGCAGTGCTAGCGGGAGGGGAGCTGAAGCTTTCTTT. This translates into CSASGRGAEAFF.

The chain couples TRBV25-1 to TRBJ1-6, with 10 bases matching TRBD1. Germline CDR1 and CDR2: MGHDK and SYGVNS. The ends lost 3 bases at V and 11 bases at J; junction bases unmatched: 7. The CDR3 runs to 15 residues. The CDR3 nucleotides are TGTGCCAGCAGTGAGACAGGGGGCGCAGGAACACCCCTCCACTTT. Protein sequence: CASSETGGAGTPLHF.

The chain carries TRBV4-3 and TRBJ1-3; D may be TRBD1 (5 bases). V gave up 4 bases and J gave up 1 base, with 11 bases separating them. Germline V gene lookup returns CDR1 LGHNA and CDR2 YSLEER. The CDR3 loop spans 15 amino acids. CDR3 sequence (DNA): TGCGCCAGCAGCCGGGCAGGGTCATCTGGAAACACCATATATTTT. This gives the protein CASSRAGSSGNTIYF.

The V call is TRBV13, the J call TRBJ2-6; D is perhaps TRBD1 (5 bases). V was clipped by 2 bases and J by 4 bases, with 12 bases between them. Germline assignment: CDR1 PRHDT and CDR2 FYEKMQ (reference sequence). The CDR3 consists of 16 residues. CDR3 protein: CASSLQQGAGANVLTF. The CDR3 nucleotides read TGTGCCAGCAGCTTACAGCAGGGCGCGGGGGCCAACGTCCTGACTTTC. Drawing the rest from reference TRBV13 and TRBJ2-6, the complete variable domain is AAGVIQSPRHLIKEKRETATLKCYPIPRHDTVYWYQQGPGQDPQFLISFYEKMQSDKGSIPDRFSAQQFSDYHSELNMSSLELGDSALYFCASSLQQGAGANVLTFGAGSRLTVL.

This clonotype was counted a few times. This chain's CDR3 is CASSLAPGTPSYNEQFF. CDR3 DNA sequence: TGCGCCAGCAGCTTGGCCCCCGGGACACCATCCTACAATGAGCAGTTCTTC. This chain links TRBV5-1 with TRBJ2-1; weak D call: TRBD1 (6 bases). Trimming took 0 bases from V and 1 from J, leaving 14 bases between them. This CDR3 spans 17 amino acids. Germline V gives CDR1 SGHRS, CDR2 YFSETQ.

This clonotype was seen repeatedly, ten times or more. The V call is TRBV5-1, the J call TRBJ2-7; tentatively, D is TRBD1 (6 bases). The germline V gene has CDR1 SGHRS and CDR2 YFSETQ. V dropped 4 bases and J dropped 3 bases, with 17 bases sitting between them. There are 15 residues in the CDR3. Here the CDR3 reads CASSTQGDIFYEQYF. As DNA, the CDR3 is TGCGCCAGCAGCACACAGGGTGATATTTTCTACGAGCAGTACTTC.

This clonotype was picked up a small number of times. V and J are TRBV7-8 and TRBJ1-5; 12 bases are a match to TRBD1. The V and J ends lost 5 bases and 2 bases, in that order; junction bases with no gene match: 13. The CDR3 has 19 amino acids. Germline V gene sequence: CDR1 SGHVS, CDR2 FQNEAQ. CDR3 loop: CASSLRDRGRSAGNQPQHF. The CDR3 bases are TGTGCCAGCAGCCTCCGGGACAGGGGGCGATCTGCAGGCAATCAGCCCCAGCATTTT.

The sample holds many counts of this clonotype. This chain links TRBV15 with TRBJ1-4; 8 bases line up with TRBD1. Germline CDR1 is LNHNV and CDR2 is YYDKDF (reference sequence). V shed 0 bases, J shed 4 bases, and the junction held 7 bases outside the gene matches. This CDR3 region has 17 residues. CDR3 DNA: TGTGCCACCAGCAGAGATGTAGGACAGGGCTATAATGAAAAACTGTTTTTT. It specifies CATSRDVGQGYNEKLFF.

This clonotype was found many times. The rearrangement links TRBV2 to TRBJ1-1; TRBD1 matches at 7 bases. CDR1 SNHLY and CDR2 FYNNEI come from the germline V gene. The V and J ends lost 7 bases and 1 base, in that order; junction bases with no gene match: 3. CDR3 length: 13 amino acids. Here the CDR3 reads CASIRTGNTEAFF. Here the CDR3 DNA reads TGTGCCAGCATACGGACAGGGAACACTGAAGCTTTCTTT. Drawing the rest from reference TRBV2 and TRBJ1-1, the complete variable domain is EPEVTQTPSHQVTQMGQEVILRCVPISNHLYFYWYRQILGQKVEFLVSFYNNEISEKSEIFDDQFSVERPDGSNFTLKIRSTKLEDSAMYFCASIRTGNTEAFFGQGTRLTVV.

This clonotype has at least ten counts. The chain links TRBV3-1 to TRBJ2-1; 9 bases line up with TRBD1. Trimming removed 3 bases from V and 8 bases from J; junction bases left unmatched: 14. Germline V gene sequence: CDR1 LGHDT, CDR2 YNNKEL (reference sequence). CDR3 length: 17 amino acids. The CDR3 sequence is CASSHLPGTGRDDEQFF. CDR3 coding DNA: TGTGCCAGCAGCCACTTACCCGGGACAGGGAGGGACGATGAGCAGTTCTTC.

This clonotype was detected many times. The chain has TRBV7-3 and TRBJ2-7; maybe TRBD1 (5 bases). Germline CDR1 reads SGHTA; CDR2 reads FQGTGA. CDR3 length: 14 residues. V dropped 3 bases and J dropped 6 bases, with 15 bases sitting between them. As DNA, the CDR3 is TGTGCCAGCAGCTTGTCAGGGATCCTCTGCGAGCAGTACGTC. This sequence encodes CASSLSGILCEQYV.

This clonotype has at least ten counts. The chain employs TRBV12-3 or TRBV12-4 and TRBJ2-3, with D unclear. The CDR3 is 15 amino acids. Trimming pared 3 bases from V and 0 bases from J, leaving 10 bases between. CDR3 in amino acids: CASSFVPASTDTQYF. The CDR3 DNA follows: TGTGCCAGCAGTTTTGTTCCAGCTAGCACAGATACGCAGTATTTT.

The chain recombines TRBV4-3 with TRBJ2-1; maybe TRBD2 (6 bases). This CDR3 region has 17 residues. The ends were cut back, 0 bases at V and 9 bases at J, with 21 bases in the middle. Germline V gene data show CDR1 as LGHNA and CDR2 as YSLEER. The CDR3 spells CASSQEEGPDSFFEQFF. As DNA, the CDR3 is TGCGCCAGCAGCCAAGAGGAGGGACCCGACAGTTTCTTTGAGCAGTTCTTC.

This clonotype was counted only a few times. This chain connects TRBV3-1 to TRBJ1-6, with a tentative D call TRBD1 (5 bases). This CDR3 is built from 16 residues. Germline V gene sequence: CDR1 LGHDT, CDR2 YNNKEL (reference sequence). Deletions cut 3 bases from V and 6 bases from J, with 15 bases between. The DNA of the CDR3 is TGTGCCAGCAGCCACACGGGGTGGGGACCTAATTCACCCCTCCACTTT. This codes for CASSHTGWGPNSPLHF.

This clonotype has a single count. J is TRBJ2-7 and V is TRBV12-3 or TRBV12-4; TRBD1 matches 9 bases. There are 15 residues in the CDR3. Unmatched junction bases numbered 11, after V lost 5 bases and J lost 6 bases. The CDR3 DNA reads TGTGCCAGCAGTCACGCCGGGACAGGGCGAGGCGAGCAGTACTTC. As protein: CASSHAGTGRGEQYF.

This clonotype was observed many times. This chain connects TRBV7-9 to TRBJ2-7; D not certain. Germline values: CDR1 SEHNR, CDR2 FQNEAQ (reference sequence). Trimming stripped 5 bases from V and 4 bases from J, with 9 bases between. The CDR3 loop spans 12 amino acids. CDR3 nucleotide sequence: TGTGCCAGCAGCCGTCACCTGTACGAGCAGTACGTC. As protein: CASSRHLYEQYV.

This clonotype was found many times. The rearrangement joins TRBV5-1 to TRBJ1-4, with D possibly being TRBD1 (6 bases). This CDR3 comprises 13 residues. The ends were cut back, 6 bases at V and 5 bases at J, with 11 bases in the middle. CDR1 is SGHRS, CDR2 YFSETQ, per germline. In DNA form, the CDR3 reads TGCGCCAGCATGGCGCAGGGGAATGAAAAACTGTTTTTT. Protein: CASMAQGNEKLFF.

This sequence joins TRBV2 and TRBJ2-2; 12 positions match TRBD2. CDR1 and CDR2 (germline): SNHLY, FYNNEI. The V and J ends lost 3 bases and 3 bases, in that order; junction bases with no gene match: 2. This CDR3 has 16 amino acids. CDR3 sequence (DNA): TGTGCCAGCAGTGATCCTAGCGGGGGGGACACCGGGGAGCTGTTTTTT. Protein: CASSDPSGGDTGELFF.

DNA for the CDR3: TGCGCCAGCAGCCAAGGGGTTCAGGTGGCCAGGGGCTACACCTTC. Its protein product is CASSQGVQVARGYTF. The chain recombines TRBV4-3 with TRBJ1-2, with unresolved D. CDR1 is LGHNA, CDR2 YSLEER, per germline. This CDR3 is 15 amino acids long. V was cut by 1 base and J by 8 bases, with 17 bases left in between.

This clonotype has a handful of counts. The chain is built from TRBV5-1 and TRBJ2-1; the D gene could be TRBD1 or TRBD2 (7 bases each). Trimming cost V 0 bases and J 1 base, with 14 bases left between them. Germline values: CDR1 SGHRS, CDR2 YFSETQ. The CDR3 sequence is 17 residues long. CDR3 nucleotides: TGCGCCAGCAGCTTGGCCCGACAGGGAGGGTCCTACAATGAGCAGTTCTTC. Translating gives CASSLARQGGSYNEQFF.